The subject of this entry is one T cell receptor (beta chain). Germline and junction disagree at one end, which may indicate a read error. This specimen comes from a study of blood T cell repertoires in COVID-19. Study-wide background: From the United States, Italy and Spain came samples of acute and convalescent COVID-19.

The CDR3 consists of 12 residues. The germline V gene has CDR1 GTSNPN and CDR2 SVGIG (reference sequence). This table comes from immunoSEQ multiplex PCR, and its TCRdb copy is limited to in-frame clones, with some not included. The data show hundreds of thousands of clones, more than 80% seen once. The sample consisted of peripheral blood. This receptor was identified in a woman aged 25-40 years with active or convalescent COVID-19. The chain links TRBV30 to TRBJ1-1; D is undetermined. The DNA for the CDR3 is TGTGCCTGGAGTGTACTTAACAGTGAAGCTTTCTTT. It codes for CAWSVLNSEAFF.